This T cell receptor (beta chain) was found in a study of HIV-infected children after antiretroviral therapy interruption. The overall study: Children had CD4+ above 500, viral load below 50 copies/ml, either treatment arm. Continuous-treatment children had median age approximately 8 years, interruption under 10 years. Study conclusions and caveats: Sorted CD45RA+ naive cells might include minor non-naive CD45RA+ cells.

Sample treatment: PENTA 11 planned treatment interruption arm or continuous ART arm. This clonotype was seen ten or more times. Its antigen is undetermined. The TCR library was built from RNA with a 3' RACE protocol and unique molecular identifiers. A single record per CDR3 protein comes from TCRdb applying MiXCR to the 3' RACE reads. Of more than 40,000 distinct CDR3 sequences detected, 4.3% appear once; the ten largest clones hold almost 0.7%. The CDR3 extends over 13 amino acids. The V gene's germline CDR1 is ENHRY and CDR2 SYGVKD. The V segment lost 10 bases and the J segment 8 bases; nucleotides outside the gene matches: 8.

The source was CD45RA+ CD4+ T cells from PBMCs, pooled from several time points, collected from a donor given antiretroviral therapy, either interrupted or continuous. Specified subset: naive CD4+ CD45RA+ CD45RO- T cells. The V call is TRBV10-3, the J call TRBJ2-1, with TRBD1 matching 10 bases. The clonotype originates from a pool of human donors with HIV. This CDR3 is CATKRQGADEQFF. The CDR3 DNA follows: TGTGCCACCAAGAGACAGGGGGCGGATGAGCAGTTCTTC.